The entry below gives a single T cell receptor beta chain sequence along with its context. Its target is not known. One end of the junction is discordant with germline, which a read error may explain. The study ran its PCR with 60 Vbeta and 13 Jbeta primers. Authors' data handling: Among the unique TCR beta chains that a later analysis counted, about 84 million in all, 10 million to 11 million were shared. TCRdb's copy holds only in-frame clones and misses some; the assay was immunoSEQ multiplex PCR. The D gene and trimming were derived from the DNA, and the V and J assignments and clone size from that table. The sample contains about 130,000 clones, approximately 85% of which appear only once. This record belongs to a study of cytomegalovirus exposure and HLA in healthy donors. Study-level points and caveats: Some TCR beta chains (roughly 160 of them) were listed as cytomegalovirus-associated. It was only CMV serostatus that was available as immune exposure information.

These donors, healthy bone marrow donors, were studied. Sequenced material: PBMCs. The clonotype was recovered from a woman under 40 in good health and CMV-seropositive.

This chain's CDR3 is CTSSAVTGTGANVLTF. As DNA, the CDR3 is TGCACCAGCAGCGCCGTGACAGGGACTGGGGCCAACGTCCTGACTTTC. The V call is TRBV10-1, the J call TRBJ2-6; 7 bases match TRBD1. CDR3 length equals 16 residues. Germline V gene data show CDR1 as WNHNN and CDR2 as SYGVQD (reference sequence).